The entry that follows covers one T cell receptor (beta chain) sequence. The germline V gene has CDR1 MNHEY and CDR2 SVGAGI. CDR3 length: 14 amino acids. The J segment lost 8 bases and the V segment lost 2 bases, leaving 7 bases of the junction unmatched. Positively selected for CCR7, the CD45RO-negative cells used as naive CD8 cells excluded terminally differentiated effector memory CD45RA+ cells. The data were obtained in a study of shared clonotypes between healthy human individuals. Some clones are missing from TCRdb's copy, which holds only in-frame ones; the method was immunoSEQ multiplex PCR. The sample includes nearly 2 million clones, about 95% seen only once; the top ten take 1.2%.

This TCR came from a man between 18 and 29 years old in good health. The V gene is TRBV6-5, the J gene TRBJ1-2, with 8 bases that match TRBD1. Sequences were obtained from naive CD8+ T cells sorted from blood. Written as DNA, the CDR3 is TGTGCCAGCAGTTACGATGGACAGGGCGGCGGCTACACCTTC. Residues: CASSYDGQGGGYTF.